The rows below give T cell receptor beta chains drawn from one sample of a study of identical twins. TCRdb re-derived calls from the 5' RACE reads in MiXCR, one entry per CDR3 protein. The sample carries some 570,000 distinct CDR3 sequences, more than 20% recorded once. These data also featured in a second study, about yellow fever vaccine responses in identical twins.

Material for sequencing was CD4+ T cells sorted from blood. Receptor source: a woman aged 18-35 years in good health. CDR3s include the opening cysteine and the closing phenylalanine or tryptophan. The D gene is left open where the match is weak. Size is stated for part of the rows, as once, few or many counts, or as a class when the clone is expanded.

CASSHAGTVGSPLHF TGCGCCAGCAGCCATGCCGGGACAGTAGGTTCACCCCTCCACTTT TRBV4-1 TRBD1 NA TRBJ1-6
CATSRDRKGLEGGYTF TGTGCCACCAGCAGGGACCGCAAGGGGCTCGAGGGTGGCTACACCTTC TRBV15 NA few TRBJ1-2
CASNSAGTEYYNEQFF TGTGCCAGCAACTCCGCTGGGACAGAATACTACAATGAGCAGTTCTTC TRBV7-9 TRBD1 few TRBJ2-1
CASSQYRDTEAFF TGTGCCAGCAGTCAATACAGGGACACTGAAGCTTTCTTT TRBV6-1 NA NA TRBJ1-1
CASSQANLRSHEQFF TGCGCCAGCAGCCAAGCAAACCTTCGAAGCCATGAGCAGTTCTTC TRBV4-1 NA NA TRBJ2-1
CASRTGSPYEQYF TGTGCCAGCAGGACTGGGAGTCCCTACGAGCAGTACTTC TRBV6-1 NA NA TRBJ2-7
CASSQRGQSRETQYF TGTGCCAGCAGCCAGCGGGGGCAATCGAGGGAGACCCAGTACTTC TRBV5-4 TRBD2 few TRBJ2-5
CASSLAGQGFETQYF TGCGCCAGCAGCTTGGCGGGACAGGGGTTCGAGACCCAGTACTTC TRBV5-1 TRBD1 NA TRBJ2-5
CSASRHEQFF TGCAGTGCTAGTAGGCATGAGCAGTTCTTC TRBV20-1 NA NA TRBJ2-1
CSARQPSNTEAFF TGCAGTGCTCGACAGCCATCGAACACTGAAGCTTTCTTT TRBV20-1 NA few TRBJ1-1
CASSLAGTGGLPDTQYF TGTGCCAGCAGCTTAGCTGGGACAGGGGGCCTTCCAGATACGCAGTATTTT TRBV7-9 TRBD1 NA TRBJ2-3
CASSLRLAGERDTQYF TGTGCCAGCAGCCTCAGACTAGCGGGAGAGAGAGATACGCAGTATTTT TRBV12-3/TRBV12-4 TRBD2 NA TRBJ2-3
CASSSQGWYSNQPQHF TGTGCCAGCAGTTCCCAGGGGTGGTATAGCAATCAGCCCCAGCATTTT TRBV28 NA NA TRBJ1-5
CASSQEQNYEQYF TGTGCCAGCAGCCAAGAACAGAACTACGAGCAGTACTTC TRBV3-1 NA few TRBJ2-7
CASSDGSAGTDTQYF TGCGCCAGCAGTGATGGGTCAGCAGGCACAGATACGCAGTATTTT TRBV10-1 NA NA TRBJ2-3
CASSLRGGIAEAFF TGTGCCAGCAGTTTAAGAGGAGGGATAGCTGAAGCTTTCTTT TRBV12-3/TRBV12-4 NA NA TRBJ1-1
CSAHRWAEGYTF TGCAGTGCCCACCGGTGGGCAGAGGGCTACACCTTC TRBV20-1 NA few TRBJ1-2
CASSRLTGTYNEQFF TGTGCCAGCAGCCGACTGACAGGGACTTACAATGAGCAGTTCTTC TRBV3-1 NA NA TRBJ2-1
CASSLVRFGSTDTQYF TGTGCCAGCAGCTTAGTACGGTTCGGGAGCACAGATACGCAGTATTTT TRBV11-2 NA NA TRBJ2-3
CATTHQNHTGELFF TGCGCCACCACTCACCAGAACCACACCGGGGAGCTGTTTTTT TRBV5-1 NA few TRBJ2-2
CAIGDFPPETQYF TGTGCCATCGGTGACTTCCCCCCAGAGACCCAGTACTTC TRBV10-3 NA few TRBJ2-5
CASRDPDGQLAKNIQYF TGTGCCAGCAGAGATCCGGACGGACAACTAGCCAAAAACATTCAGTACTTC TRBV28 NA NA TRBJ2-4
CASSSEPGRVGEQFF TGCGCCAGCAGCTCCGAACCGGGGCGCGTTGGGGAGCAGTTCTTC TRBV5-1 NA NA TRBJ2-1
CATLGQGGSPLHF TGTGCCACCCTGGGACAAGGGGGTTCACCCCTCCACTTT TRBV19 NA few TRBJ1-6
CSVAGTSGYNEQFF TGCAGCGTAGCCGGGACTAGCGGCTACAATGAGCAGTTCTTC TRBV29-1 TRBD2 NA TRBJ2-1
CASSLFSAPPYNEQFF TGTGCCAGCAGCTTATTTAGCGCCCCTCCCTACAATGAGCAGTTCTTC TRBV5-6 NA few TRBJ2-1
CSANRGEKLFF TGCAGTGCTAACAGGGGTGAAAAACTGTTTTTT TRBV20-1 TRBD1 many TRBJ1-4
CASLPGVAGARNEQFF TGTGCGAGCCTCCCTGGGGTAGCGGGAGCGAGAAATGAGCAGTTCTTC TRBV5-6 TRBD2 few TRBJ2-1
CASSLMQGPGANVLTF TGCGCCAGCAGCTTGATGCAGGGCCCTGGGGCCAACGTCCTGACTTTC TRBV5-1 NA NA TRBJ2-6
CASSSPSVRTDTQYF TGTGCCAGCAGCTCCCCATCGGTGCGCACAGATACGCAGTATTTT TRBV7-8 NA NA TRBJ2-3
CASRTNRGGSPLHF TGTGCCAGCAGGACAAACAGGGGTGGTTCACCCCTCCACTTT TRBV12-3/TRBV12-4 TRBD1 NA TRBJ1-6
CASSLEGGPLGYTF TGTGCCAGCAGCCTAGAAGGGGGCCCGTTGGGCTACACCTTC TRBV6-1 TRBD1 NA TRBJ1-2
CATRLAGANTGELFF TGTGCCACCAGACTAGCGGGTGCGAACACCGGGGAGCTGTTTTTT TRBV3-1 TRBD2 few TRBJ2-2
CASSQESYTNTGELFF TGCGCCAGCAGCCAAGAATCCTACACTAACACCGGGGAGCTGTTTTTT TRBV4-1 NA few TRBJ2-2
CASSLAAETYNEQFF TGTGCCAGCAGCTTAGCGGCGGAAACCTACAATGAGCAGTTCTTC TRBV12-3/TRBV12-4 NA few TRBJ2-1
CASSSVQGAGEAFF TGTGCCAGCAGTTCTGTACAGGGGGCGGGTGAAGCTTTCTTT TRBV12-3/TRBV12-4 TRBD1 few TRBJ1-1
CSASLIAGGTGELFF TGCAGTGCTAGCCTAATAGCGGGGGGCACCGGGGAGCTGTTTTTT TRBV20-1 TRBD2 once TRBJ2-2
CASSSGQPYNSPLHF TGTGCCAGTAGTTCGGGACAGCCTTATAATTCACCCCTCCACTTT TRBV19 TRBD1 few TRBJ1-6